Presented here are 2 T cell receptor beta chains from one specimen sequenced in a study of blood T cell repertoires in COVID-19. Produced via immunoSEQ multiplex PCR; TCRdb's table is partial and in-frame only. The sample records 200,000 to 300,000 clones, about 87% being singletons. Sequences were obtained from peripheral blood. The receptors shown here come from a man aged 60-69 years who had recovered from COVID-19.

In nucleotides, the CDR3 is TGTGCCAGCAGCTTAAGTACAGCGAACACTGAAGCTTTCTTT. Residues: CASSLSTANTEAFF. The V gene is TRBV7-3, the J gene TRBJ1-1; D gene unclear. This CDR3 contains 14 residues. With 1 base removed from V and 1 base from J, the gap between germline ends came to 7 bases. Germline assignment: CDR1 SGHTA and CDR2 FQGTGA.

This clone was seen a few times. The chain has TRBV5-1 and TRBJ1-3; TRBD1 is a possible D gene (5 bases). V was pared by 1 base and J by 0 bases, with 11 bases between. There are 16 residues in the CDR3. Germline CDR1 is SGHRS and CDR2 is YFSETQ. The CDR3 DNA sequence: TGCGCCAGCAGCTTGAAGGGGTCCATCTCTGGAAACACCATATATTTT. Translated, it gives CASSLKGSISGNTIYF.